These 26 T cell receptor beta chains were all obtained from the same sample, sequenced in a study of T cell responses to AZD1222 COVID-19 vaccine. The method was immunoSEQ multiplex PCR; TCRdb's version includes in-frame clones alone and lacks a portion of them. The table shows 140,000 to 150,000 clones, with roughly 89% occurring only once. Sequenced material: peripheral blood, taken on day 0 of AZD1222 vaccination. Receptors were obtained from an adult in good health.

J is TRBJ1-2 and V is TRBV18; TRBD1 matches at 7 bases. V was clipped by 2 bases and J by 6 bases; unmatched bases: 9. Germline V gene data show CDR1 as KGHSH and CDR2 as LQKENI. The length of the CDR3 is 15 residues. The CDR3, as DNA: TGTGCCAGCTCACCATCACCCAGGGGGTCGGATGGCTACACCTTC. It encodes CASSPSPRGSDGYTF.

For the CDR3, the DNA is TGCGCCAGCAGCCCCCAGACAATCCAAGAGACCCAGTACTTC. Protein: CASSPQTIQETQYF. The chain recombines TRBV5-1 with TRBJ2-5, with D uncertain. Germline CDR1 and CDR2: SGHRS and YFSETQ. Trimming took off 4 bases at V and 1 base at J, with 11 bases between the two ends. This CDR3 region has 14 residues.

The V gene is TRBV6-1, the J gene TRBJ1-1; D remains unclear. The V and J ends lost 1 base and 5 bases respectively, with 8 bases between them. The V gene's germline CDR1 is MNHNS and CDR2 SASEGT. The CDR3 has 13 residues. CDR3 protein: CASSEERRTEAFF. The DNA of the CDR3 is TGTGCCAGCAGTGAAGAGCGCAGAACTGAAGCTTTCTTT.

The V and J genes are TRBV9 and TRBJ2-7; TRBD2 matches at 11 bases. Germline V gives CDR1 SGDLS, CDR2 YYNGEE. CDR3 length equals 16 residues. The trim removed 3 bases at V and 6 bases at J, leaving 11 bases unmatched. The CDR3 DNA sequence: TGTGCCAGCAGCGCCTTAACTAGCGGGAGTCCCCGCGAGCAGTACTTC. Amino acids: CASSALTSGSPREQYF. The full variable domain, completed using reference TRBV9 and TRBJ2-7, is DSGVTQTPKHLITATGQRVTLRCSPRSGDLSVYWYQQSLDQGLQFLIQYYNGEERAKGNILERFSAQQFPDLHSELNLSSLELGDSALYFCASSALTSGSPREQYFGPGTRLTVT.

The chain uses TRBV27 and TRBJ2-5; D is ambiguous. This CDR3 comprises 11 residues. The ends were cut back, 4 bases at V and 2 bases at J, with 2 bases in the middle. Germline values: CDR1 MNHEY, CDR2 SMNVEV (reference sequence). The CDR3 nucleotides read TGTGCCAGCAGTTCTCAAGAGACCCAGTACTTC. Protein sequence: CASSSQETQYF.

This sequence joins TRBV24-1 and TRBJ2-2; 9 bases align to TRBD1. From germline, CDR1 is KGHDR and CDR2 SFDVKD. Trimming cost V 9 bases and J 6 bases; bases outside gene matches: 1. CDR3 length equals 12 residues. The CDR3: CATGQGPGELFF. In DNA, the CDR3 is TGTGCCACCGGACAGGGGCCCGGGGAGCTGTTTTTT.

CDR3 loop: CASSPNVLKRGGGSGNTIYF. The DNA for the CDR3 is TGTGCCAGCTCACCAAATGTCCTCAAGAGAGGGGGCGGTAGTGGAAACACCATATATTTT. The V and J genes are TRBV18 and TRBJ1-3, with 7 bases identical to TRBD1. Trimming at V came to 2 bases and at J to 3 bases, leaving 19 bases not matched to a gene. The CDR3 length is 20 residues. Germline CDR1 and CDR2: KGHSH and LQKENI.

The chain uses TRBV5-1 and TRBJ1-1, with D maybe TRBD1 (6 bases). V lost 3 bases, J lost 0 bases, and 9 bases lay in between. The CDR3 totals 14 residues. Germline V gene lookup returns CDR1 SGHRS and CDR2 YFSETQ. This CDR3 is CASSSQGVNTEAFF. The CDR3 DNA reads TGCGCCAGCAGCTCACAGGGAGTGAACACTGAAGCTTTCTTT.

V and J are TRBV9 and TRBJ2-5, with 7 bases fitting TRBD2. Germline CDR1 SGDLS, CDR2 YYNGEE. The CDR3 runs to 16 residues. V shed 0 bases, J shed 1 base, and the junction held 6 bases outside the gene matches. This CDR3 reads CASSVGTRGSQETQYF. CDR3 nucleotide sequence: TGTGCCAGCAGCGTAGGGACTAGAGGTTCCCAAGAGACCCAGTACTTC.

This clone was found a few times. This chain uses TRBV5-6 with TRBJ2-3, with a possible D match to TRBD1 (6 bases). This CDR3 contains 13 residues. Deletions cut 7 bases from V and 2 bases from J, with 11 bases between. The germline CDR1 and CDR2 sequences are SGHDT and YYEEEE. The DNA of the CDR3 is TGTGCCAGCCTCAGGGGAAACACAGATACGCAGTATTTT. Its protein is CASLRGNTDTQYF.

This chain links TRBV7-3 with TRBJ2-3; TRBD1 matches at 8 bases. The CDR3 runs 15 residues. From germline, CDR1 is SGHTA and CDR2 FQGTGA. V lost 5 bases to trimming and J lost 1 base; unmatched junction nucleotides: 5. The CDR3 region is CASSPGQGRTDTQYF. CDR3 DNA: TGTGCCAGCAGCCCCGGACAGGGCCGCACAGATACGCAGTATTTT.

The rearrangement joins TRBV29-1 to TRBJ1-1, with unresolved D. This CDR3 is built from 14 residues. CDR1 and CDR2 (germline): SQVTM, ANQGSEA. The V end was cut by 6 bases, the J end by 7 bases, with 21 bases between. The CDR3 region is CSVKSRLRLIEAFF. The CDR3 DNA follows: TGCAGCGTGAAGAGCAGGCTGCGCCTGATTGAAGCTTTCTTT.

The J gene is TRBJ2-7, the V gene TRBV30, with 12 bases aligning to TRBD2. Looked up from germline, CDR1 is GTSNPN and CDR2 is SVGIG (reference sequence). V trimming: 2 bases; J trimming: 6 bases; junction bases outside the gene matches: 11. The CDR3 sequence is 16 residues long. CDR3 amino acids: CAWSRGLAGILGEQYF. The CDR3 coding sequence is TGTGCCTGGAGTAGAGGACTAGCGGGAATTCTTGGCGAGCAGTACTTC.

On this clone: The same CDR3 is also encoded by other DNA sequences in this sample. This chain's CDR3 is CASSTGQGNSPLHF. CDR3 coding DNA: TGTGCCAGTAGCACGGGACAGGGGAATTCACCCCTCCACTTT. This chain connects TRBV19 to TRBJ1-6; 10 bases are shared with TRBD1. Germline values: CDR1 LNHDA, CDR2 SQIVND (reference sequence). The CDR3 is 14 residues long. Trimming cost V 6 bases and J 7 bases; bases outside gene matches: 3.

The chain combines TRBV4-1 with TRBJ1-1; D may be TRBD1 (6 bases). Germline CDR1 and CDR2: MGHRA and YSYEKL. The CDR3 spans 14 residues. V was pared by 1 base and J by 3 bases, with 9 bases between. As DNA, the CDR3 is TGCGCCAGCAGCCAAGGGGGGGCGTACACTGAAGCTTTCTTT. Residues: CASSQGGAYTEAFF.

The chain joins TRBV6-5 to TRBJ2-2; possibly TRBD2 for D (5 bases). The V and J ends lost 4 bases and 7 bases respectively, with 13 bases between them. This CDR3 is built from 14 residues. Per the germline V gene, CDR1 is MNHEY and CDR2 is SVGAGI. CDR3: CASSSRGSNGELFF. DNA of the CDR3: TGTGCCAGCAGTTCTCGAGGGAGTAACGGGGAGCTGTTTTTT.

The rearrangement uses TRBV2 and TRBJ1-4; 9 nucleotides align to TRBD1. Per germline, CDR1 SNHLY and CDR2 FYNNEI. V was pared by 7 bases and J by 0 bases, with 3 bases of the junction left unmatched. This CDR3 is built from 15 residues. The CDR3 DNA reads as TGTGCCAGCACGGGACAGGGAGCAACTAATGAAAAACTGTTTTTT. This codes for CASTGQGATNEKLFF.

The J gene is TRBJ2-1, the V gene TRBV5-1; D tentatively fits TRBD1 or TRBD2 (5 bases each). V was trimmed by 3 bases and J by 4 bases, leaving 11 bases between them. The CDR3 runs to 14 residues. Germline-derived CDR1 and CDR2 are SGHRS and YFSETQ. The CDR3 sequence: CASSSDWGYNEQFF. The CDR3 nucleotides are TGCGCCAGCAGCTCGGACTGGGGGTACAATGAGCAGTTCTTC. The variable domain in full, completed from reference TRBV5-1 and TRBJ2-1, reads KAGVTQTPRYLIKTRGQQVTLSCSPISGHRSVSWYQQTPGQGLQFLFEYFSETQRNKGNFPGRFSGRQFSNSRSEMNVSTLELGDSALYLCASSSDWGYNEQFFGPGTRLTVL.

The J gene is TRBJ2-2, the V gene TRBV18, with D perhaps TRBD2 (6 bases). Trimming took 2 bases from V and 3 from J, leaving 13 bases between them. Germline-derived CDR1 and CDR2 are KGHSH and LQKENI. The CDR3 extends over 16 amino acids. CDR3 residues: CASSPKSGTHTGELFF. The CDR3 coding sequence is TGTGCCAGCTCACCAAAGTCCGGGACTCACACCGGGGAGCTGTTTTTT.

This clone was seen once. The genes are TRBV10-1 and TRBJ2-4; 7 bases match TRBD1. The germline V gene encodes CDR1 WNHNN and CDR2 SYGVQD (reference sequence). Losses at the gene ends were 5 bases for V and 15 bases for J; bases not matched to a gene: 19. This CDR3 spans 15 amino acids. CDR3 in amino acids: CASSFLPRPDRVWYF. The DNA of the CDR3 is TGCGCCAGCAGTTTCCTACCGAGACCAGACAGGGTTTGGTACTTC.

The V call is TRBV15, the J call TRBJ2-1; 15 positions agree with TRBD2. This CDR3 contains 16 residues. Looked up from germline, CDR1 is LNHNV and CDR2 is YYDKDF (reference sequence). Unmatched junction bases numbered 10, after V lost 9 bases and J lost 7 bases. CDR3 protein: CATGQGTSGRWNEQFF. CDR3 in DNA: TGTGCCACAGGGCAGGGGACTAGCGGGAGGTGGAATGAGCAGTTCTTC. The full variable domain, its missing parts supplied by reference TRBV15 and TRBJ2-1, is DAMVIQNPRYQVTQFGKPVTLSCSQTLNHNVMYWYQQKSSQAPKLLFHYYDKDFNNEADTPDNFQSRRPNTSFCFLDIRSPGLGDTAMYLCATGQGTSGRWNEQFFGPGTRLTVL.

This clone was observed once. The chain joins TRBV10-3 to TRBJ2-2, with D maybe TRBD2 (7 bases). Trimming took off 4 bases at V and 2 bases at J, with 17 bases between the two ends. Germline V gives CDR1 ENHRY, CDR2 SYGVKD. This CDR3 has 17 residues. This CDR3 reads CAISVRSGTPNTGELFF. The CDR3 region has the DNA TGTGCCATCAGTGTAAGGAGCGGGACACCTAACACCGGGGAGCTGTTTTTT.

The rearrangement uses TRBV12-5 and TRBJ1-5; 7 nucleotides agree with TRBD1. Germline lookup yields CDR1 LGHNT and CDR2 FRNRAP. The V and J ends lost 3 bases and 2 bases, in that order; junction bases with no gene match: 1. The CDR3 runs 14 residues. The CDR3 loop is CASGFGTGNQPQHF. CDR3 DNA sequence: TGTGCTAGTGGTTTCGGGACAGGCAATCAGCCCCAGCATTTT.

In nucleotides, the CDR3 is TGTGCCAGCAGCTCTATAAGAACTAGAAAGTATTTT. It codes for CASSSIRTRKYF. The chain links TRBV11-2 to TRBJ2-3; D is possibly TRBD2 (5 bases). The length of the CDR3 is 12 residues. Trimming shortened V by 4 bases and J by 13 bases, and 15 bases separated the two germline ends. CDR1 SGHAT and CDR2 FQNNGV come from the germline V gene.

The chain employs TRBV11-2 and TRBJ2-1; 11 positions match TRBD2. The germline CDR1 and CDR2 sequences are SGHAT and FQNNGV. V lost 8 bases, J lost 4 bases, and 7 bases stayed unmatched. The CDR3 has 15 amino acids. The CDR3 nucleotides read TGTGCCAGCCGCAAGACTAGCGGGGTATACAATGAGCAGTTCTTC. Translating gives CASRKTSGVYNEQFF. Together with reference TRBV11-2 and TRBJ2-1, the CDR3 gives the full variable domain: EAGVAQSPRYKIIEKRQSVAFWCNPISGHATLYWYQQILGQGPKLLIQFQNNGVVDDSQLPKDRFSAERLKGVDSTLKIQPAKLEDSAVYLCASRKTSGVYNEQFFGPGTRLTVL.

The chain uses TRBV7-2 and TRBJ1-4, with D possibly being TRBD1 (5 bases). CDR3 length: 15 residues. V lost 5 bases, J lost 3 bases, and 13 bases lay in between. From germline, CDR1 is SGHTA and CDR2 FQGNSA. CDR3 sequence reads: CASSRGLQANEKLFF. CDR3 bases: TGTGCCAGCAGCAGGGGACTTCAGGCTAATGAAAAACTGTTTTTT.